This record concerns one T cell receptor (beta chain) sequence. 60 Vbeta and 13 Jbeta primers were used in PCR. The data were produced by immunoSEQ multiplex PCR, yet TCRdb's version contains in-frame clones alone and is incomplete. This sample yields approximately 80,000 clones, of which roughly two thirds are seen a single time; 15% to 20% belongs to the top ten. The record originates from a study of cytomegalovirus exposure and HLA in healthy donors. The V segment lost 1 base and the J segment 2 bases; nucleotides outside the gene matches: 6. Germline assignment: CDR1 SGHDT and CDR2 YYEEEE. The CDR3 sequence is 15 residues long.

Sequencing was performed on PBMCs. The clonotype was recovered from a woman in her thirties or forties in good health and CMV-seropositive. This chain connects TRBV5-6 to TRBJ2-7; 7 bases agree with TRBD1. The CDR3 reads CASSLIPTGAYEQYF. The CDR3 DNA reads TGTGCCAGCAGCTTGATCCCCACAGGGGCCTACGAGCAGTACTTC. Full variable domain (missing parts from reference TRBV5-6 and TRBJ2-7): DAGVTQSPTHLIKTRGQQVTLRCSPKSGHDTVSWYQQALGQGPQFIFQYYEEEERQRGNFPDRFSGHQFPNYSSELNVNALLLGDSALYLCASSLIPTGAYEQYFGPGTRLTVT.